This T cell receptor beta chain was obtained from a study of blood T cell repertoires in COVID-19. Whole-study context: There were acute and convalescent COVID-19 samples, and they came from the United States, Italy and Spain.

Here immunoSEQ multiplex PCR was the method, and the copy in TCRdb shows in-frame clones only, minus some. This sample has fewer than 350,000 clones, with around 90% found just once. The sequencing sample was made of peripheral blood. The sequence came from a woman aged 60-75 years with COVID-19, enrolled during active disease.

The CDR3 here is CASSPGQGGGAYEQYF. The CDR3 DNA sequence: TGCGCCAGCAGCCCCGGACAGGGAGGGGGTGCCTACGAGCAGTACTTC. The V and J genes are TRBV5-1 and TRBJ2-7; D is perhaps TRBD1 (8 bases). Germline V gene data show CDR1 as SGHRS and CDR2 as YFSETQ. This CDR3 has 16 residues. Deletions cut 4 bases from V and 2 bases from J, with 19 bases between.